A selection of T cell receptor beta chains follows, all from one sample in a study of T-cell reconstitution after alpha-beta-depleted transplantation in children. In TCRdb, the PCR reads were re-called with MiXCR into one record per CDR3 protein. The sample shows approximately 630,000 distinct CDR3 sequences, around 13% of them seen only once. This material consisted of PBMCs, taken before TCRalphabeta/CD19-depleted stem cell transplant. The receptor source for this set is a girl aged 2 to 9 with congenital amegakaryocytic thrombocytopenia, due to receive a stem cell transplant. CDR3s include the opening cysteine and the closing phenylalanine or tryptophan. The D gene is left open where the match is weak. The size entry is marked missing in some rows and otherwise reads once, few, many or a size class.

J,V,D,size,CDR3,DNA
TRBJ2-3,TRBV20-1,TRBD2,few,CSASEGLAGGPVQYF,TGCAGTGCCTCCGAGGGACTAGCGGGAGGGCCGGTTCAGTATTTT
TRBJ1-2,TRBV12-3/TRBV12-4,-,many,CASSLFRTKGGYTF,TGTGCCAGCAGTCTGTTCAGGACAAAGGGTGGCTACACCTTC
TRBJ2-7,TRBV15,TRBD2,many,CATSRALGRGLTSQYF,TGTGCCACCAGCAGAGCTTTAGGGAGGGGACTGACCAGTCAGTACTTC
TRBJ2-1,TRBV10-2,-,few,CASSESVFASYNEQFF,TGCGCCAGCAGTGAGTCGGTGTTTGCCTCCTACAATGAGCAGTTCTTC
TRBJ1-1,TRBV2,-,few,CASKGPPAEAFF,TGTGCCAGCAAAGGGCCTCCGGCTGAAGCTTTCTTT
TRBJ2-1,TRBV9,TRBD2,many,CASSVGGGLANNEQFF,TGTGCCAGCAGCGTAGGGGGGGGACTAGCTAACAATGAGCAGTTCTTC
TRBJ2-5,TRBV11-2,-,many,CASSTREEPTQYF,TGTGCCAGCAGCACACGTGAAGAACCGACCCAGTACTTC
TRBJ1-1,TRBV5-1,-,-,CASSPERSTEAFF,TGCGCCAGCAGCCCGGAGCGGTCCACTGAAGCTTTCTTT
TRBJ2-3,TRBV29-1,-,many,CSVDPQGPDTQYF,TGCAGCGTGGATCCACAGGGCCCAGATACGCAGTATTTT
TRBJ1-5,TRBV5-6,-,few,CASSERGTEPQHF,TGTGCCAGCAGCGAAAGGGGTACGGAGCCCCAGCATTTT
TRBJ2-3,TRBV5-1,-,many,CASSLAVGGADTQYF,TGCGCCAGCAGCTTGGCCGTCGGTGGCGCAGATACGCAGTATTTT
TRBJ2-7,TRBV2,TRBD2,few,CASSVGLGDEQYF,TGTGCCAGCAGTGTGGGACTAGGCGACGAGCAGTACTTC
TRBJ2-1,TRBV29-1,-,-,CSARETPSNEQFF,TGCAGCGCCCGGGAGACCCCCTCCAATGAGCAGTTCTTC
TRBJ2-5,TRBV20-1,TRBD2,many,CSAPVAGVETQYF,TGCAGTGCGCCTGTAGCGGGAGTGGAGACCCAGTACTTC
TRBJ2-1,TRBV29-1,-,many,CSAGPYNEQFF,TGCAGCGCAGGACCATACAATGAGCAGTTCTTC
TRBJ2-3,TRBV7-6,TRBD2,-,CASSSLAGNTDTQYF,TGTGCCAGCAGCTCACTAGCGGGGAACACAGATACGCAGTATTTT
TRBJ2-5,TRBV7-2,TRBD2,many,CASSDGLVETQYF,TGTGCCAGCAGCGACGGACTAGTAGAGACCCAGTACTTC
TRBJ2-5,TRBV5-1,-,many,CASILTSGQETQYF,TGCGCCAGCATCCTAACCTCCGGACAAGAGACCCAGTACTTC
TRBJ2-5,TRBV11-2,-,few,CASSFLAGETQYF,TGTGCCAGCAGCTTTTTGGCGGGAGAGACCCAGTACTTC
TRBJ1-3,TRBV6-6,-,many,CASSYPDRNTIYF,TGTGCCAGCAGTTACCCGGACAGAAACACCATATATTTT
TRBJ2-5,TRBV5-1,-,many,CASSLGNSQETQYF,TGCGCCAGCAGCTTGGGGAATTCCCAAGAGACCCAGTACTTC
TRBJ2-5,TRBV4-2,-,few,CASSQPGRFRETQYF,TGTGCCAGCAGCCAACCAGGGAGATTCAGGGAGACCCAGTACTTC
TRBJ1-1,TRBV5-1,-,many,CASSLDGLEAFF,TGCGCCAGCAGCTTGGATGGCCTTGAAGCTTTCTTT